Listed below are T cell receptor beta chains from one sample, sequenced in a study of human T cells and chemical hapten exposure. TCRdb itself ran the RACE reads through MiXCR, one entry per CDR3 protein. The sample has roughly 150,000 distinct CDR3 sequences; 25% to 35% are singletons. This specimen was whole blood, taken in connection with sensitization to the hapten diphenylcyclopropenone (DPC). These receptors originate from a woman between 18 and 29 years old with alopecia areata. Some clones in this sample may be carry-over from other donors' samples. Each CDR3 is given with its conserved first and last residue. Fields, in order: J gene, D gene, V gene, clone size, CDR3 protein, CDR3 DNA. D genes are given only for firm matches. A clone size is listed for some rows: how often the clone was seen (once, few, many), or a class if it is expanded.

TRBJ2-7,-,TRBV29-1,-,CSVRTSPYEQYF,TGCAGCGTCCGGACATCCCCCTACGAGCAGTACTTC
TRBJ1-1,-,TRBV27,-,CASSLRGIAEAFF,TGTGCCAGCAGTTTGAGGGGGATCGCTGAAGCTTTCTTT
TRBJ2-3,-,TRBV7-3,-,CASSLRGDSGTDTQYF,TGTGCCAGCAGCTTAAGGGGGGACTCTGGCACAGATACGCAGTATTTT
TRBJ2-1,-,TRBV7-3,many,CASSLRGGSLYNEQFF,TGTGCCAGCAGCTTACGAGGCGGGTCCTTATACAATGAGCAGTTCTTC
TRBJ2-5,TRBD1,TRBV12-3/TRBV12-4,few,CASSRQGLGAETQYF,TGTGCCAGCAGCAGACAGGGCTTGGGGGCAGAGACCCAGTACTTC
TRBJ1-4,-,TRBV29-1,-,CSVDLTGLGEKLFF,TGCAGCGTTGACCTAACAGGGCTCGGGGAAAAACTGTTTTTT
TRBJ2-1,TRBD1,TRBV19,few,CASSIAGRGLNNEQFF,TGTGCCAGTAGTATAGCGGGCAGGGGGCTTAACAATGAGCAGTTCTTC
TRBJ1-1,-,TRBV9,-,CASSVVWAGAIAEAFF,TGTGCCAGCAGCGTAGTTTGGGCAGGGGCTATAGCTGAAGCTTTCTTT
TRBJ1-2,-,TRBV5-1,few,CASSLVVAYGYTF,TGCGCCAGCAGCTTGGTAGTTGCCTATGGCTACACCTTC
TRBJ2-5,TRBD1,TRBV24-1,few,CATSDLPTRTGGRTQYF,TGTGCCACCAGTGATTTGCCGACCCGGACAGGGGGGCGTACCCAGTACTTC
TRBJ2-2,-,TRBV11-2,-,CASSLDTDGELFF,TGTGCCAGCAGCTTAGACACCGACGGGGAGCTGTTTTTT
TRBJ2-1,TRBD2,TRBV4-3,-,CASSQGLAEDNEQFF,TGCGCCAGCAGCCAAGGGCTAGCGGAGGACAATGAGCAGTTCTTC
TRBJ1-5,-,TRBV11-2,-,CASSSPGPSGQPQHF,TGTGCCAGCAGCTCACCGGGTCCGAGCGGACAGCCCCAGCATTTT
TRBJ1-2,-,TRBV29-1,few,CSAFIMGENDYGYTF,TGCAGCGCCTTTATTATGGGGGAAAATGACTATGGCTACACCTTC
TRBJ2-7,-,TRBV3-1,-,CASSQETGYEQYF,TGTGCCAGCAGCCAAGAGACCGGTTATGAGCAGTACTTC
TRBJ1-1,-,TRBV18,few,CASSPDVGGSEAFF,TGTGCCAGCTCACCCGACGTTGGGGGCTCTGAAGCTTTCTTT
TRBJ1-1,-,TRBV27,few,CASSLSRITEAFF,TGTGCCAGCAGTTTAAGTAGAATCACTGAAGCTTTCTTT
TRBJ1-3,-,TRBV7-2,-,CASSLGDWTTIYF,TGTGCCAGCAGCTTAGGGGACTGGACGACCATATATTTT
TRBJ2-7,-,TRBV4-3,few,CASSQGLTYGEQYF,TGCGCCAGCAGCCAAGGCCTAACGTACGGCGAGCAGTACTTC
TRBJ1-5,TRBD1,TRBV2,-,CASSVGTGSGQPQHF,TGTGCCAGCTCCGTCGGGACAGGGTCGGGTCAGCCCCAGCATTTT
TRBJ2-5,TRBD1,TRBV7-9,many,CASRGQGQETQYF,TGTGCCAGCAGAGGACAGGGTCAAGAGACCCAGTACTTC
TRBJ1-2,TRBD1,TRBV4-1,-,CASSSPQGANYGYTF,TGCGCCAGCAGCTCCCCCCAGGGGGCTAACTATGGCTACACCTTC
TRBJ2-1,TRBD2,TRBV20-1,-,CSARSSSGISSYNEQFF,TGCAGTGCTAGATCATCTAGCGGGATTAGCTCCTACAATGAGCAGTTCTTC
TRBJ1-2,-,TRBV6-6,many,CASSEWATDGYTF,TGTGCCAGCAGTGAGTGGGCGACGGATGGCTACACCTTC
TRBJ2-3,TRBD1,TRBV7-2,-,CASSLSRDRSDTQYF,TGTGCCAGCAGCCTGTCCCGGGACAGGTCAGATACGCAGTATTTT
TRBJ2-1,TRBD2,TRBV12-3/TRBV12-4,few,CASSTIAGGLQFF,TGTGCCAGCAGTACTATAGCGGGAGGCTTGCAGTTCTTC
TRBJ1-1,-,TRBV2,few,CASIGNTEAFF,TGTGCCAGCATAGGGAATACTGAAGCTTTCTTT
TRBJ1-6,-,TRBV10-2,few,CASRDQGLNSPLHF,TGCGCCAGCAGAGACCAGGGTTTGAATTCACCCCTCCACTTT
TRBJ2-6,TRBD1,TRBV5-1,few,CASSKTGGAGANVLTF,TGCGCCAGCAGCAAGACAGGGGGCGCTGGGGCCAACGTCCTGACTTTC
TRBJ2-5,-,TRBV5-1,-,CASSLDSGVETQYF,TGCGCCAGCAGCTTGGATTCAGGGGTAGAGACCCAGTACTTC
TRBJ2-2,-,TRBV7-2,few,CASSPSLINTGELFF,TGTGCCAGCAGCCCCTCTTTGATTAACACCGGGGAGCTGTTTTTT
TRBJ2-2,-,TRBV4-3,many,CASSWGGDTGELFF,TGCGCCAGCAGCTGGGGGGGCGACACCGGGGAGCTGTTTTTT
TRBJ1-5,-,TRBV6-2/TRBV6-3,-,CASTPGRLGIQPQHF,TGTGCCAGCACCCCGGGTCGGCTAGGGATTCAGCCCCAGCATTTT
TRBJ2-7,TRBD2,TRBV5-1,-,CASTHSGGAYEQYF,TGCGCCAGCACGCATAGCGGGGGGGCGTACGAGCAGTACTTC
TRBJ2-7,-,TRBV5-1,-,CASSLPAYEQYF,TGCGCCAGCAGCTTGCCAGCCTACGAGCAGTACTTC
TRBJ1-1,-,TRBV2,few,CASSEFGPTEAFF,TGTGCCAGCAGTGAATTCGGACCCACTGAAGCTTTCTTT
TRBJ2-1,TRBD2,TRBV6-4,once,CASSAGTSGYNEQFF,TGTGCCAGTTCTGCAGGGACTAGCGGTTACAATGAGCAGTTCTTC
TRBJ2-1,-,TRBV12-3/TRBV12-4,-,CASSFLSGRTYNEQFF,TGTGCCAGCAGTTTTTTAAGCGGGCGAACCTACAATGAGCAGTTCTTC
TRBJ2-7,TRBD1,TRBV14,-,CASSPLTGGSSYEQYF,TGTGCCAGCAGCCCCCTAACAGGGGGTAGCTCCTACGAGCAGTACTTC
TRBJ2-7,TRBD1,TRBV4-1,-,CASSPVPGQGSREQYF,TGCGCCAGCAGCCCTGTGCCGGGACAGGGAAGCCGCGAGCAGTACTTC
TRBJ2-1,-,TRBV7-3,-,CASSLFSASYNEQFF,TGTGCCAGCAGCTTATTTAGCGCCTCCTACAATGAGCAGTTCTTC
TRBJ2-1,TRBD2,TRBV7-2,-,CASSSRRGGDEQFF,TGTGCCAGCAGCTCCCGACGGGGAGGGGATGAGCAGTTCTTC
TRBJ2-4,-,TRBV18,-,CASSPRAIQAKNIQYF,TGTGCCAGCTCACCCCGAGCGATACAAGCCAAAAACATTCAGTACTTC
TRBJ2-7,-,TRBV29-1,few,CSAGEQTYEQYF,TGCAGCGCCGGGGAACAAACCTACGAGCAGTACTTC
TRBJ1-2,-,TRBV29-1,many,CSVEEGSGYTF,TGCAGCGTTGAGGAGGGAAGTGGCTACACCTTC
TRBJ2-1,TRBD2,TRBV6-4,-,CASSDGDSGRDEQFF,TGTGCCAGCAGTGACGGCGATAGCGGGAGGGATGAGCAGTTCTTC
TRBJ2-2,TRBD1,TRBV5-4,few,CASSLWPGTGGPKTNTGELFF,TGTGCCAGCAGCTTGTGGCCCGGGACAGGGGGCCCGAAGACGAACACCGGGGAGCTGTTTTTT
TRBJ2-3,-,TRBV4-3,-,CASSQDFGGPGTQYF,TGCGCCAGCAGCCAAGATTTCGGGGGACCGGGTACGCAGTATTTT
TRBJ2-5,TRBD2,TRBV7-2,few,CASSLALSGGGETQYF,TGTGCCAGCAGCTTAGCGCTGAGCGGGGGTGGGGAGACCCAGTACTTC
TRBJ2-6,-,TRBV20-1,-,CSAEGRGTGANVLTF,TGCAGTGCCGAGGGCAGGGGCACTGGGGCCAACGTCCTGACTTTC
TRBJ2-5,TRBD2,TRBV5-4,few,CASSRGLAIQETQYF,TGTGCCAGCAGCCGGGGACTAGCGATTCAAGAGACCCAGTACTTC
TRBJ1-1,-,TRBV7-9,-,CASSPPPGGTEAFF,TGTGCCAGCAGCCCCCCCCCTGGGGGCACTGAAGCTTTCTTT
TRBJ1-2,TRBD1,TRBV7-2,-,CASSSPGQGVLVGYTF,TGTGCCAGCAGCTCTCCGGGACAGGGTGTCCTTGTGGGCTACACCTTC